This entry features one TCR beta chain sequence. Its specificity is unknown. This CDR3 contains 17 residues. Germline V gene lookup returns CDR1 KGHSH and CDR2 LQKENI. V was clipped by 0 bases and J by 0 bases, with 9 bases between them. The sample is drawn from a study of early T cells in non-severe SARS-CoV-2 infection. Overall study context: Bulk RNA from unsorted whole blood was sequenced; chains were unpaired.

Study results and caveats: Anti-spike CD8 responses were favored by VDJdb matching, which missed private and CD4 specificities.

Unique molecular identifiers (one per individual cDNA molecule) were attached. Each CDR3 protein is one row after TCRdb ran MiXCR on the 5' RACE reads. The sample lists fewer than 65,000 distinct CDR3 sequences, more than 5.5% occurring once. The input for sequencing was whole blood, taken at baseline. The chain couples TRBV18 to TRBJ2-6; D is undetermined. The source is an adult who was a healthcare worker with PCR-confirmed SARS-CoV-2 infection or an uninfected control (not recorded which). The CDR3 nucleotides read TGTGCCAGCTCACCACCGGGGATTAGCTCTGGGGCCAACGTCCTGACTTTC. Its translation is CASSPPGISSGANVLTF.